This is a list of T cell receptor beta chains from one sample in a study of OX40 agonist ivuxolimab in advanced cancers. Sequenced by immunoSEQ multiplex PCR; TCRdb stores in-frame clones only, minus some. The sample consists of some 48,000 clones, around 79% of them appearing once. Here the sequenced sample was CD4+ or CD8+ T cells sorted from blood, taken in a trial of the OX40 agonist ivuxolimab. These receptors all come from an adult with an advanced solid tumor such as melanoma, head and neck, liver or kidney cancer. Each CDR3 is given with its conserved first and last residue. The D gene is left open where the match is weak. Expanded clones get a size class; other rows say once, few or many, or leave the size out.

d_call	j_call	v_call	clone_size	cdr3_aa	cdr3_nt
TRBD1	TRBJ2-7	TRBV5-5	NA	CASRHGQGFLYEQYF	TGTGCCAGCAGACATGGACAGGGGTTTCTATACGAGCAGTACTTC
NA	TRBJ1-2	TRBV2	few	CASGESGTVYGYTF	TGTGCCAGCGGGGAATCCGGGACCGTCTATGGCTACACCTTC
NA	TRBJ2-7	TRBV27	NA	CASSFGSRGYEQYF	TGTGCCAGCAGTTTTGGAAGTAGGGGCTACGAGCAGTACTTC
TRBD1	TRBJ1-1	TRBV30	once	CAWSDTGVTEAFF	TGTGCCTGGAGTGACACAGGGGTCACTGAAGCTTTCTTT
TRBD1	TRBJ2-7	TRBV29-1	NA	CSVEKGGQGYEQYF	TGCAGCGTTGAAAAAGGAGGACAGGGTTACGAGCAGTACTTC
TRBD2	TRBJ2-5	TRBV7-7	NA	CASSHGLAGGETQYF	TGTGCCAGCTCCCATGGGCTAGCGGGAGGAGAGACCCAGTACTTC
NA	TRBJ2-5	TRBV12-5	NA	CASGLGLDQETQYF	TGTGCTAGTGGTTTGGGACTAGACCAAGAGACCCAGTACTTC
NA	TRBJ2-7	TRBV7-9	NA	CASSSGRAYEQYF	TGTGCCAGCAGTTCAGGACGGGCCTACGAGCAGTACTTC
NA	TRBJ2-5	TRBV6-5	NA	CASTLGSGDRETQYF	TGTGCCAGCACTCTCGGATCGGGGGACCGGGAGACCCAGTACTTC
NA	TRBJ1-6	TRBV5-6	few	CASSFRDHNSPLHF	TGTGCCAGCAGCTTCCGGGACCATAATTCACCCCTCCACTTT
NA	TRBJ1-2	TRBV15	NA	CATSRGDTEHVYGYTF	TGTGCCACCAGCAGGGGGGACACCGAGCACGTATATGGCTACACCTTC
TRBD2	TRBJ2-3	TRBV18	NA	CASSPPLAGGPSDTQYF	TGTGCCAGCTCACCACCACTAGCGGGAGGGCCCTCAGATACGCAGTATTTT
NA	TRBJ1-2	TRBV11-2	NA	CASSPPGPFAGYTF	TGTGCCAGCAGTCCACCCGGGCCGTTTGCGGGCTACACCTTC
TRBD1	TRBJ2-7	TRBV19	NA	CASRTTGDSYEQYF	TGTGCCAGTAGAACTACAGGGGACTCCTACGAGCAGTACTTC
TRBD2	TRBJ2-1	TRBV9	NA	CASSVSGSDNEQFF	TGTGCCAGCAGCGTTAGCGGGAGCGACAATGAGCAGTTCTTC
TRBD2	TRBJ2-7	TRBV6-1	NA	CASSAPGLAEFYYEQYF	TGTGCCAGCAGTGCCCCGGGACTAGCGGAGTTTTACTACGAGCAGTACTTC
NA	TRBJ1-4	TRBV18	NA	CASSPPQQASNEKLFF	TGTGCCAGCTCACCACCGCAACAGGCTTCTAATGAAAAACTGTTTTTT
TRBD2	TRBJ2-3	TRBV5-1	NA	CASSLAGTDTQYF	TGCGCCAGCAGCTTAGCGGGAACAGATACGCAGTATTTT
TRBD2	TRBJ2-1	TRBV7-9	NA	CASRKREDQNEQFF	TGTGCCAGCAGGAAGCGGGAGGATCAGAATGAGCAGTTCTTC
NA	TRBJ1-1	TRBV6-4	medium-sized	CASSYRVGDTEAFF	TGTGCCAGCAGCTACAGGGTCGGCGACACTGAAGCTTTCTTT